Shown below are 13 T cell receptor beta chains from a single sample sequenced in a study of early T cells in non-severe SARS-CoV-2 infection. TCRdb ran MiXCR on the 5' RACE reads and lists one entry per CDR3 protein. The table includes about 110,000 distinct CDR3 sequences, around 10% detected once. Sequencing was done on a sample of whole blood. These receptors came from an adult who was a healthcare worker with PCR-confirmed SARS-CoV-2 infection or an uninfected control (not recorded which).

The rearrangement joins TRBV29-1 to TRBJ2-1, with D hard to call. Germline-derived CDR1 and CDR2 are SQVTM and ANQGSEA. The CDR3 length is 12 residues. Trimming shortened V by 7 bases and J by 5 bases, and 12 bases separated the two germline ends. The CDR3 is CSGSRQNNEQFF. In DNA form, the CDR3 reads TGCAGCGGGAGTCGCCAAAACAATGAGCAGTTCTTC.

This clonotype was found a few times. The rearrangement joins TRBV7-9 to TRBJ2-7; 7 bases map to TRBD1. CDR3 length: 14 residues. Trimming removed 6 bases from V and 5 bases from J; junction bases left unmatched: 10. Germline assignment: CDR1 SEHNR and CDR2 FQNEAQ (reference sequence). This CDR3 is CASSNVQGYDEQYF. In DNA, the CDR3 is TGTGCCAGCAGTAACGTACAGGGGTATGACGAGCAGTACTTC.

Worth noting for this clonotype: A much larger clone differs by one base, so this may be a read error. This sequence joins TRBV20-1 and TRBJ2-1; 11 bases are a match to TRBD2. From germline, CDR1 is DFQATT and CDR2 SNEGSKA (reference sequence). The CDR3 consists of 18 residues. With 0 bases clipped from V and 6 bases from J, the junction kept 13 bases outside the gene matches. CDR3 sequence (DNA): TGCAGTGCTAGAGATATTGCTTCTAGCGGGAGGTTGAGCAATGAGCAGTTCTTC. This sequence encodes CSARDIASSGRLSNEQFF.

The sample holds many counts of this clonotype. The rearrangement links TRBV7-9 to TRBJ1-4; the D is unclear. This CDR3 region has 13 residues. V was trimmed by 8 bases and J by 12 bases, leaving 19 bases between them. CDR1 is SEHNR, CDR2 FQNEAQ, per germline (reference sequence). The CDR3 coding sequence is TGTGCCAGCGACCGCCACCGGACGGGTGAACTGTTTTTT. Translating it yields CASDRHRTGELFF.

The CDR3 DNA reads as TGCAGTGCCCGGGGACTAGCGGGATTAGAGACCCAGTACTTC. Residues: CSARGLAGLETQYF. The rearrangement joins TRBV20-1 to TRBJ2-5, with TRBD2 identical over 13 bases. The CDR3 is made up of 14 amino acids. Trimming cost V 6 bases and J 4 bases; bases outside gene matches: 5. Germline values: CDR1 DFQATT, CDR2 SNEGSKA (reference sequence).

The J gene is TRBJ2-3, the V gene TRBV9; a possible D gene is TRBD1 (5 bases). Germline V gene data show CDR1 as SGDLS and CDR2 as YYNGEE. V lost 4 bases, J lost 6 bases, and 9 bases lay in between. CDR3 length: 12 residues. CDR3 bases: TGTGCCAGCAGCATGGGGCAGGATACGCAGTATTTT. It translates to CASSMGQDTQYF.

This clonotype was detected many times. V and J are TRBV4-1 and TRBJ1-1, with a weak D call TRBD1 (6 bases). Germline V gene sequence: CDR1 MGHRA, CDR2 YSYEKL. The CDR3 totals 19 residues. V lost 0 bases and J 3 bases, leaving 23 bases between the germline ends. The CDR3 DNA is TGCGCCAGCAGCCAAGATTGGTTATCGGGACTAGGGGGGGACACTGAAGCTTTCTTT. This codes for CASSQDWLSGLGGDTEAFF.

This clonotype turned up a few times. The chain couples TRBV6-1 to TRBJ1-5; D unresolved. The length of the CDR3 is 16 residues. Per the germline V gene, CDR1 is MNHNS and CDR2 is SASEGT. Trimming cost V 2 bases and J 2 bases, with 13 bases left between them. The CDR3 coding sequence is TGTGCCAGCAGTGAATTGCCAACTGGGGGCAATCAGCCCCAGCATTTT. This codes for CASSELPTGGNQPQHF.

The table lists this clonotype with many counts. In DNA, the CDR3 is TGTGCCAGAAGCTTGGATCGGGGCTTTTACAATGAGCAGTTCTTC. Protein product: CARSLDRGFYNEQFF. The V and J genes are TRBV5-3 and TRBJ2-1; tentatively, D is TRBD1 or TRBD2 (5 bases each). TRBV5-3 is recorded as an ORF, its role being uncertain. V lost 0 bases and J lost 4, with 11 bases in between. There are 15 residues in the CDR3.

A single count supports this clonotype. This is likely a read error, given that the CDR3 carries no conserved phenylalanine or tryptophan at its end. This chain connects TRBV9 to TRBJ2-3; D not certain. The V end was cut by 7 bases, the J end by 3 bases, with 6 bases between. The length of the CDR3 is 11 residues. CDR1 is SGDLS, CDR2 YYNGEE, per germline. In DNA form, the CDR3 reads TGTGCCAGCGGGGAAACAGATACGCAGTATATT. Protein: CASGETDTQYI.

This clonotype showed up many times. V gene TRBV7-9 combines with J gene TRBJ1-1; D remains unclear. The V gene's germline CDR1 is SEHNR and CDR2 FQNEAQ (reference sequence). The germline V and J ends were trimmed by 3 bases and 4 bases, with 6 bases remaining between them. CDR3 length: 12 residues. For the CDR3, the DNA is TGTGCCAGCAGCTTTATAGTCACTGAAGCTTTCTTT. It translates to CASSFIVTEAFF.

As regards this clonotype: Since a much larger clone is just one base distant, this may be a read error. CDR3 protein: CSAYKGNTIYF. CDR3 in DNA: TGCAGTGCGTACAAGGGAAACACCATATATTTT. The chain combines TRBV20-1 with TRBJ1-3; D remains unclear. V was pared by 6 bases and J by 4 bases, with 7 bases between. This CDR3 comprises 11 residues. Germline lookup yields CDR1 DFQATT and CDR2 SNEGSKA (reference sequence).

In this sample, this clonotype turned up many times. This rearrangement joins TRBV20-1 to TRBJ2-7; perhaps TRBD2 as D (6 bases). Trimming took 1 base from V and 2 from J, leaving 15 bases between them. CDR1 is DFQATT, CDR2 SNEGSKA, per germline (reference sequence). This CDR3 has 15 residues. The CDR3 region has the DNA TGCAGTGCTAGAGGAGGGCTAGCGTTTACCTACGAGCAGTACTTC. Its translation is CSARGGLAFTYEQYF.